This T cell receptor beta chain was captured in a study of control samples from healthy donors and cancer patients. Germline V gene data show CDR1 as DFQATT and CDR2 as SNEGSKA (reference sequence). V lost 3 bases to trimming and J lost 3 bases; unmatched junction nucleotides: 5. This CDR3 contains 15 residues. Sequencing was performed with immunoSEQ multiplex PCR; in TCRdb, only in-frame clones are kept and a portion is missing. Found here are about 130,000 clones, approximately 90% of them singletons; the top ten hold about 2.5%. V usage is TRBV20-1 and J usage is TRBJ1-6; 7 bases line up with TRBD1. The clonotype comes from a man between 35 and 55 years old in good health. The sequenced sample was blood. The CDR3 sequence is CSASQGGLYNSPLHF. The CDR3 DNA reads TGCAGTGCTAGTCAGGGGGGCCTCTATAATTCACCCCTCCACTTT.